These 15 T cell receptor beta chains were all obtained from the same sample, sequenced in a study of cytomegalovirus exposure and HLA in healthy donors. PCR primers comprised 60 Vbeta and 13 Jbeta primers. The data were produced by immunoSEQ multiplex PCR, yet TCRdb's version contains in-frame clones alone and is incomplete. The top ten clones hold roughly 1.5% of a sample with 180,000 or so clones, more than 65% of them seen once. Sequences were obtained from PBMCs. The receptor source for this set is a male donor in good health and CMV-seronegative.

The chain joins TRBV19 to TRBJ2-7, with 8 bases fitting TRBD2. Germline-derived CDR1 and CDR2 are LNHDA and SQIVND (reference sequence). The ends lost 7 bases at V and 4 bases at J; junction bases unmatched: 3. This CDR3 contains 12 residues. The DNA of the CDR3 is TGTGCCAGTACGGCGGGGGGTTACGAGCAGTACTTC. Protein sequence: CASTAGGYEQYF.

The chain employs TRBV28 and TRBJ1-4, with a weak D call TRBD1 (5 bases). The length of the CDR3 is 14 residues. Germline CDR1 and CDR2: MDHEN and SYDVKM. The ends were cut back, 3 bases at V and 4 bases at J, with 9 bases in the middle. CDR3 nucleotides: TGTGCCAGCAGTTTGGGGGGTGTTAATGAAAAACTGTTTTTT. It translates to CASSLGGVNEKLFF.

The V call is TRBV29-1, the J call TRBJ1-1; 10 bases are shared with TRBD1. Germline CDR1 is SQVTM and CDR2 is ANQGSEA. This CDR3 contains 11 residues. The V segment lost 3 bases and the J segment 11 bases; nucleotides outside the gene matches: 3. The CDR3 protein is CSVDPGQGAFF. The CDR3 DNA reads TGCAGCGTTGATCCGGGACAGGGGGCTTTCTTT.

The V and J genes are TRBV5-1 and TRBJ2-7; 9 bases are a match to TRBD1. Germline V CDR1 and CDR2: SGHRS, YFSETQ. The CDR3 loop spans 15 amino acids. V lost 4 bases to trimming and J lost 1 base; unmatched junction nucleotides: 6. The CDR3: CASSTSGTGSYEQYF. CDR3 bases: TGCGCCAGCAGCACAAGTGGGACAGGGTCCTACGAGCAGTACTTC.

This clone was seen only once. This rearrangement joins TRBV5-1 to TRBJ2-7; D might be TRBD1 (6 bases). There are 14 residues in the CDR3. Trimming shortened V by 1 base and J by 5 bases, and 13 bases separated the two germline ends. Germline CDR1 SGHRS, CDR2 YFSETQ. Here the CDR3 DNA reads TGCGCCAGCAGCTTGTCCGGGACATCGAACGAGCAGTACTTC. Translation: CASSLSGTSNEQYF.

The J gene is TRBJ1-3, the V gene TRBV5-4; 7 bases line up with TRBD1. The CDR3 has 16 residues. Trimming at V came to 0 bases and at J to 0 bases, leaving 3 bases not matched to a gene. Germline V gene lookup returns CDR1 SGHNT and CDR2 YYREEE (reference sequence). Here the CDR3 DNA reads TGTGCCAGCAGCTTGGGGGACAGATTCTCTGGAAACACCATATATTTT. Encoded protein: CASSLGDRFSGNTIYF.

The chain employs TRBV6-4 and TRBJ2-1; 8 nucleotides line up with TRBD2. This CDR3 is built from 14 residues. CDR1 is MRHNA and CDR2 is SNTAGT in the germline V gene. With 4 bases clipped from V and 8 bases from J, the junction kept 7 bases outside the gene matches. The CDR3 here is CASSAGGAGYEQFF. DNA for the CDR3: TGTGCCAGCAGTGCGGGGGGGGCTGGGTATGAGCAGTTCTTC.

The rearrangement links TRBV28 to TRBJ2-7; 8 nucleotides agree with TRBD1. The CDR3 totals 15 residues. V was clipped by 2 bases and J by 4 bases; unmatched bases: 7. Germline V lookup: CDR1 MDHEN, CDR2 SYDVKM. This CDR3 reads CASSLVRGLGYEQYF. The CDR3 bases are TGTGCCAGCAGTTTAGTCAGGGGGCTTGGGTACGAGCAGTACTTC.

There are a few counts of this clone. The rearrangement joins TRBV6-1 to TRBJ1-2; the D is unclear. V dropped 5 bases and J dropped 0 bases, with 13 bases sitting between them. The germline CDR1 and CDR2 sequences are MNHNS and SASEGT. The length of the CDR3 is 15 residues. The DNA for the CDR3 is TGTGCCAGCAGTTTTCGACACAATACTAACTATGGCTACACCTTC. Translating gives CASSFRHNTNYGYTF.

This clone was observed a handful of times. V usage is TRBV5-1 and J usage is TRBJ2-7; tentatively, D is TRBD2 (5 bases). CDR3 size: 13 residues. V was trimmed by 4 bases and J by 7 bases, leaving 15 bases between them. Germline V gene data show CDR1 as SGHRS and CDR2 as YFSETQ. The CDR3 DNA reads TGCGCCAGCAGCAGCACACGGGGTTGGGAGCAGTACTTC. It translates to CASSSTRGWEQYF.

A few counts support this clone. The chain combines TRBV5-1 with TRBJ2-3; the D is unclear. Germline values: CDR1 SGHRS, CDR2 YFSETQ. The CDR3 sequence is 12 residues long. The V and J ends lost 1 base and 6 bases respectively, with 6 bases between them. The CDR3 nucleotides read TGCGCCAGCAGCTTGTCCCAGGATACGCAGTATTTT. Translation gives CASSLSQDTQYF.

This chain links TRBV7-8 with TRBJ2-3; D remains ambiguous. CDR3 length equals 12 residues. Per germline, CDR1 SGHVS and CDR2 FQNEAQ. The V end was cut by 5 bases, the J end by 7 bases, with 10 bases between. The CDR3 nucleotides are TGTGCCAGCAGCCAAGTCAGAAATACGCAGTATTTT. Amino acid sequence: CASSQVRNTQYF.

The gene calls are TRBV11-3 and TRBJ1-1; tentative D call: TRBD1 (6 bases). This CDR3 is built from 18 residues. In germline, CDR1 is SGHNT, CDR2 YENEEA. Trimming stripped 5 bases from V and 4 bases from J, with 26 bases between. CDR3 DNA sequence: TGTGCCAGCAGCCCCGGGGGGGCCAGGAAGGGGATAGGCACTGAAGCTTTCTTT. Amino acids: CASSPGGARKGIGTEAFF.

This chain links TRBV28 with TRBJ1-3; the D is unclear. With 5 bases removed from V and 1 base from J, the gap between germline ends came to 3 bases. The CDR3 totals 12 residues. CDR1 and CDR2 from the germline V gene are MDHEN and SYDVKM. This CDR3 is CASSESGNTIYF. CDR3 sequence (DNA): TGTGCCAGCAGTGAGTCTGGAAACACCATATATTTT. The whole variable domain, filled in from reference TRBV28 and TRBJ1-3, reads DVKVTQSSRYLVKRTGEKVFLECVQDMDHENMFWYRQDPGLGLRLIYFSYDVKMKEKGDIPEGYSVSREKKERFSLILESASTNQTSMYLCASSESGNTIYFGEGSWLTVV.

In this sample, this clone turned up many times. The genes are TRBV25-1 and TRBJ2-2, with 7 positions matching TRBD1. Germline loops: CDR1 MGHDK, CDR2 SYGVNS. Losses at the gene ends were 5 bases for V and 1 base for J; bases not matched to a gene: 1. CDR3 length: 14 residues. The CDR3 is CASSRTGNTGELFF. The CDR3 region has the DNA TGTGCCAGCAGTCGGACAGGGAACACCGGGGAGCTGTTTTTT.